This paragraph reports one T cell receptor beta chain. V lost 2 bases to trimming and J lost 5 bases, with 15 bases between them. This CDR3 is built from 15 residues. Germline CDR1 and CDR2: MNHEY and SVGEGT. This specimen comes from a study of blood T cell repertoires in COVID-19. About the research overall: From the United States, Italy and Spain came samples of acute and convalescent COVID-19. Sources were T cells, B-cell-depleted T cells, or PBMCs; the material itself was cDNA or gDNA.

In the authors' workflow: Counts of nucleated cells, estimated from reference gene primer amplification, were obtained. TCRdb keeps only in-frame clones here, not all; method: immunoSEQ multiplex PCR. V, J and clone size are taken as reported in that table, and D and trimming were inferred from the DNA itself. The data hold 200,000 or so clones, with less than 90% observed a single time. This receptor was taken from a woman in her sixties who had recovered from COVID-19. The rearrangement uses TRBV6-2 or TRBV6-3 and TRBJ2-5; TRBD1 is a possible D gene (8 bases). The specimen sequenced was peripheral blood. The CDR3 DNA sequence: TGTGCCAGCAGTTACACCGACAGGGGAGGGGAGACCCAGTACTTC. Translation gives CASSYTDRGGETQYF.